The rows below give T cell receptor beta chains drawn from one sample of a study of T cell clonotyping in hematopoietic cell transplantation. Profiled with immunoSEQ multiplex PCR; TCRdb holds only in-frame clones, not every one. The profile covers 15,000 to 20,000 clones, with around 85% appearing a single time and around 4.5% taken by the ten largest. Sequencing was done on a sample of peripheral blood mononuclear cells. These receptors all come from a woman aged 40 to 50 in good health. Some clones in this sample may be carry-over from other donors' samples. The conserved cysteine and the conserved F or W are not part of the CDR3 here. Size values are once, few and many counts, or a class for expanded clones, and some rows have none.

clone_size	v_call	j_call	cdr3_length	cdr3_aa
NA	TRBV5-6	TRBJ2-3	14	ASSFPQGGVTDTQY
NA	TRBV5-4	TRBJ2-3	11	ASSSAGSHTQY
NA	TRBV30	TRBJ2-7	10	AWSPTSYEQY
NA	TRBV7-7	TRBJ2-3	13	ASSFGGESTDTQY
NA	TRBV4-2	TRBJ2-2	10	ASSQVGGELF
NA	TRBV6-5	TRBJ1-3	12	ASSSRVVGDTIY
once	TRBV7-6	TRBJ2-5	11	ASSSQGRETQY
NA	TRBV6-5	TRBJ2-3	11	ASTIPGTDTQY
NA	TRBV30	TRBJ1-1	10	AWSQVNTEAF
NA	TRBV7-2	TRBJ1-6	11	ASSLATSTSLH
NA	TRBV2	TRBJ2-7	11	ASSRTTRYEQY
NA	TRBV30	TRBJ2-1	9	AWRENNEQF
NA	TRBV29-1	TRBJ1-2	11	SAPGGRGGGYT
NA	TRBV2	TRBJ2-2	14	ASSSTSESMAGELF
NA	TRBV14	TRBJ2-1	11	ASSQVVGNEQF
NA	TRBV6-1	TRBJ1-1	12	ASSETRGSTEAF
once	TRBV30	TRBJ2-5	12	AWQKGRAGETQY
NA	TRBV7-3	TRBJ2-2	10	ASSLITGELF
NA	TRBV7-2	TRBJ1-5	14	ASSVEGGGSNQPQH
once	TRBV4-3	TRBJ1-2	13	ASSQEGAGLFGYT
NA	TRBV19	TRBJ2-2	11	ASSAWVTGELF
NA	TRBV30	TRBJ2-5	11	AWGWDPGKTQY
NA	TRBV7-9	TRBJ2-2	12	ASSWGQGAGELF
NA	TRBV7-2	TRBJ1-5	9	AGECNQPQH
NA	TRBV28	TRBJ2-7	14	ASSSPSTGALLEQY
NA	TRBV9	TRBJ1-6	12	ASSQTGYGSPLH
NA	TRBV27	TRBJ1-2	11	ASSPQGAGGYT
few	TRBV11-3	TRBJ1-1	13	ASSLDPGQGTEAF
NA	TRBV6-6	TRBJ1-1	11	ASKRGANTEAF
NA	TRBV6-5	TRBJ1-3	12	ASSYGGPGNTIY
NA	TRBV10-3	TRBJ2-3	13	AISESGPGGDTQY
NA	TRBV11-1	TRBJ2-5	11	ASSPGGVETQY
NA	TRBV4-2	NA	14	ASSQEQAGTSYEQY
once	TRBV7-2	TRBJ1-4	16	ASSLVPRTPSTNEKLF
NA	TRBV7-8	TRBJ2-7	13	ASSLARTHTYEQY
NA	TRBV7-8	TRBJ1-1	12	ASSLAGGFTEAF
NA	TRBV4-3	TRBJ2-1	13	ASSQGTSGYNEQF
NA	TRBV7-6	TRBJ2-7	13	ASSLEQGSTYEQY
NA	TRBV27	TRBJ2-7	13	ASSGTSGSPYEQY
NA	TRBV25-1	TRBJ2-7	12	ASSEYWGEGEQY